Shown below are 30 T cell receptor beta chains from a single sample sequenced in a study of neurological immune-mediated disorders. TCRdb passed the 5' RACE reads through MiXCR, listing each CDR3 protein once. The sample has 40,000 or so distinct CDR3 sequences, around 14% seen once. The sample was PBMCs. All receptors derive from a woman between 50 and 59 years old with HTLV-1-associated myelopathy (HAM/TSP).

This clonotype was seen repeatedly, ten times or more. The V and J genes are TRBV10-2 and TRBJ2-2; TRBD2 matches 11 bases. The V segment lost 6 bases and the J segment 5 bases; nucleotides outside the gene matches: 2. Germline V gives CDR1 WSHSY, CDR2 SAAADI. The CDR3 loop spans 14 amino acids. The CDR3 loop is CASRLAGETGELFF. CDR3 nucleotide sequence: TGCGCCAGCAGACTAGCGGGAGAGACCGGGGAGCTGTTTTTT.

This clonotype has a count of ten or more. The CDR3 spells CSAVGAGGPGELFF. CDR3 in DNA: TGCAGTGCAGTAGGAGCGGGGGGTCCCGGGGAGCTGTTTTTT. The chain combines TRBV20-1 with TRBJ2-2; 9 nucleotides line up with TRBD2. CDR1 is DFQATT, CDR2 SNEGSKA, per germline (reference sequence). This CDR3 is built from 14 residues. The V gene end was trimmed by 6 bases and the J gene end by 6 bases; junction bases not matched to a gene: 8.

The V call is TRBV7-2, the J call TRBJ2-1; a weak D match, TRBD1 (6 bases). This CDR3 comprises 14 residues. The germline V gene has CDR1 SGHTA and CDR2 FQGNSA. Trimming left V 2 bases short and J 5 bases short, with 10 bases between. CDR3 DNA: TGTGCCAGCAGCTTACAACAGGGTAACAATGAGCAGTTCTTC. This sequence encodes CASSLQQGNNEQFF.

This clonotype was counted at least ten times. CDR3 sequence reads: CASSAPRGNSNQPQHF. For the CDR3, the DNA is TGTGCCAGCAGTGCGCCCCGAGGGAATAGCAATCAGCCCCAGCATTTT. V usage is TRBV6-2 or TRBV6-3 and J usage is TRBJ1-5; D unclear. The ends were cut back, 5 bases at V and 0 bases at J, with 14 bases in the middle. This CDR3 comprises 16 residues. CDR1 and CDR2 (germline): MNHEY, SVGEGT.

The table lists this clonotype with many counts. The chain employs TRBV25-1 and TRBJ1-6, with 10 bases fitting TRBD1. With 3 bases clipped from V and 10 bases from J, the junction kept 9 bases outside the gene matches. This CDR3 is 16 amino acids long. CDR1 and CDR2 from the germline V gene are MGHDK and SYGVNS. CDR3 sequence: CASSDSGTGVESPLHF. The CDR3, as DNA: TGTGCCAGCAGTGACTCCGGGACAGGGGTGGAATCACCCCTCCACTTT.

The sample holds many counts of this clonotype. The CDR3 DNA follows: TGCAGCGTTGAACGTCTCGGAAACACCATATATTTT. Its translation is CSVERLGNTIYF. The genes are TRBV29-1 and TRBJ1-3, with D unclear. Trimming shortened V by 2 bases and J by 4 bases, and 6 bases separated the two germline ends. Germline CDR1 reads SQVTM; CDR2 reads ANQGSEA. CDR3 length: 12 residues.

The sample holds many counts of this clonotype. This chain links TRBV2 with TRBJ1-6; the D is unclear. There are 15 residues in the CDR3. CDR1 is SNHLY, CDR2 FYNNEI, per germline. Deletions cut 7 bases from V and 0 bases from J, with 10 bases between. The CDR3: CASTALDSYNSPLHF. The CDR3 DNA is TGTGCCAGCACCGCACTTGACTCCTATAATTCACCCCTCCACTTT.

The table lists this clonotype with many counts. This chain links TRBV5-1 with TRBJ2-2, with D possibly TRBD2 on 7 matching bases. V gave up 3 bases and J gave up 6 bases, with 18 bases separating them. There are 16 residues in the CDR3. Germline loops: CDR1 SGHRS, CDR2 YFSETQ. The CDR3, as DNA: TGCGCCAGCAGCTCCCCCGCCGAGGGGGGGCCCGGGGAGCTGTTTTTT. Translated: CASSSPAEGGPGELFF.

This clonotype was counted many times. This rearrangement joins TRBV28 to TRBJ2-3, with D possibly being TRBD2 (6 bases). Trimming cost V 6 bases and J 2 bases, with 15 bases left between them. The CDR3 extends over 15 amino acids. Germline CDR1 is MDHEN and CDR2 is SYDVKM. The CDR3: CASSSRDFLTDTQYF. CDR3 nucleotide sequence: TGTGCCAGCAGCTCCCGGGACTTTCTCACAGATACGCAGTATTTT.

This clonotype was seen only once. The chain is built from TRBV5-5 and TRBJ2-3; D uncertain. The V gene's germline CDR1 is SGHKS and CDR2 YYEKEE (reference sequence). The CDR3 is 13 residues long. V shed 1 base and J shed 7 bases, with 10 bases lying between them. DNA of the CDR3: TGTGCCAGCAGCTTGAATTTGGGGTATACGCAGTATTTT. It specifies CASSLNLGYTQYF. The whole variable domain, remainder taken from reference TRBV5-5 and TRBJ2-3, is DAGVTQSPTHLIKTRGQQVTLRCSPISGHKSVSWYQQVLGQGPQFIFQYYEKEERGRGNFPDRFSARQFPNYSSELNVNALLLGDSALYLCASSLNLGYTQYFGPGTRLTVL.

This clonotype came up many times. The chain has TRBV29-1 and TRBJ1-4; no clear D gene. This CDR3 has 15 residues. Trimming took 0 bases from V and 8 from J, leaving 16 bases between them. Germline lookup yields CDR1 SQVTM and CDR2 ANQGSEA. CDR3 sequence (DNA): TGCAGCGTTGAAGACCTTGGCCTCGTAGGGGAAAAACTGTTTTTT. The encoded protein is CSVEDLGLVGEKLFF.

In this sample, this clonotype turned up many times. The genes are TRBV5-1 and TRBJ2-1; 8 nucleotides agree with TRBD2. Germline values: CDR1 SGHRS, CDR2 YFSETQ. The CDR3 spans 16 residues. V shed 0 bases and J 3 bases; nucleotides not matched to a gene: 5. This CDR3 is CASSLVAGTSYNEQFF. In nucleotides, the CDR3 is TGCGCCAGCAGCTTGGTTGCGGGGACTAGCTACAATGAGCAGTTCTTC.

This clonotype was counted at least ten times. The chain joins TRBV15 to TRBJ1-2; possible D gene TRBD1, 5 bases. The V gene lost 5 bases and the J gene lost 6 bases, with 16 bases spanning the gap. The CDR3 consists of 14 residues. Germline V gene sequence: CDR1 LNHNV, CDR2 YYDKDF (reference sequence). The CDR3 here is CATSSWGRVDGYTF. The CDR3 DNA follows: TGTGCCACCAGCTCTTGGGGCAGGGTTGATGGCTACACCTTC.

This clonotype was found many times. The chain uses TRBV20-1 and TRBJ2-1; no definite D call. This CDR3 has 12 residues. Germline loops: CDR1 DFQATT, CDR2 SNEGSKA (reference sequence). The V end lost 6 bases, the J end lost 3 bases, and 9 bases lay between the germline ends. Here the CDR3 reads CSAPPVYNEQFF. The DNA for the CDR3 is TGCAGTGCCCCACCCGTCTACAATGAGCAGTTCTTC.

This clonotype has at least ten counts. DNA for the CDR3: TGTGCCAGCAGTCCTGCGCAGGGGGTTCAGCCCCAGCATTTT. Its translation: CASSPAQGVQPQHF. This chain links TRBV27 with TRBJ1-5; 7 bases map to TRBD1. CDR1 and CDR2 from the germline V gene are MNHEY and SMNVEV (reference sequence). The CDR3 consists of 14 residues. J lost 6 bases, V lost 5 bases, and 7 bases had no gene match.

This clonotype was picked up many times. The chain has TRBV12-3 or TRBV12-4 and TRBJ2-3, with D unclear. There are 13 residues in the CDR3. The V end lost 3 bases, the J end lost 1 base, and 5 bases lay between the germline ends. The CDR3: CASSFSGTDTQYF. The CDR3, as DNA: TGTGCCAGCAGTTTCTCGGGCACAGATACGCAGTATTTT.

As for this clonotype: One junction end does not reproduce the germline sequence, and a read error may be involved. The chain carries TRBV20-1 and TRBJ1-1; D is perhaps TRBD1 (5 bases). Germline V gives CDR1 DFQATT, CDR2 SNEGSKA (reference sequence). This CDR3 has 14 amino acids. CDR3: CSARPSGGKPESFF. The CDR3 nucleotides read TGCAGTGCTAGACCCTCGGGGGGAAAGCCTGAATCTTTCTTT.

By its share, this clonotype is medium-sized. This chain connects TRBV20-1 to TRBJ1-6; D not resolved. The V gene lost 1 base and the J gene lost 4 bases, with 11 bases spanning the gap. Germline loops: CDR1 DFQATT, CDR2 SNEGSKA (reference sequence). The CDR3 runs to 15 residues. CDR3 amino acids: CSARGPGPYNSPLHF. CDR3 sequence (DNA): TGCAGTGCTAGAGGGCCAGGACCTTATAATTCACCCCTCCACTTT.

This clonotype was counted ten times or more. V and J are TRBV5-1 and TRBJ2-3; 10 positions agree with TRBD1. V trimming: 6 bases; J trimming: 5 bases; junction bases outside the gene matches: 6. CDR3 length: 14 residues. Germline assignment: CDR1 SGHRS and CDR2 YFSETQ. The CDR3 spells CASMRQGAGDTQYF. CDR3 sequence (DNA): TGCGCCAGCATGCGACAGGGGGCCGGAGATACGCAGTATTTT.

This clonotype was seen repeatedly, ten times or more. The chain joins TRBV7-2 to TRBJ2-1; 9 bases align to TRBD2. Germline CDR1 is SGHTA and CDR2 is FQGNSA. The V segment lost 4 bases and the J segment 9 bases; nucleotides outside the gene matches: 16. The CDR3 is 17 amino acids. CDR3 DNA: TGTGCCAGCAGCTCCCACGCGTTGGCGGGGGGGAGGAGTGAGCAGTTCTTC. Residues: CASSSHALAGGRSEQFF.

This clonotype was counted many times. This chain links TRBV5-6 with TRBJ1-5; 7 nucleotides line up with TRBD1. The germline gives CDR1 SGHDT, CDR2 YYEEEE. The trim removed 1 base at V and 3 bases at J, leaving 4 bases unmatched. The CDR3 loop spans 15 amino acids. The CDR3 DNA reads TGTGCCAGCAGCTTGTTACAGGGGATCAATCAGCCCCAGCATTTT. Its protein is CASSLLQGINQPQHF.

In DNA form, the CDR3 reads TGTGCCAGCCTCCCGTTTGAGGGGGGGGGATACAATGAGCAGTTCTTC. Translation gives CASLPFEGGGYNEQFF. The chain joins TRBV6-2 or TRBV6-3 to TRBJ2-1, with D tentatively TRBD2 (7 bases). Per the germline V gene, CDR1 is MNHEY and CDR2 is SVGEGT. CDR3 length: 16 amino acids. V lost 8 bases, J lost 4 bases, and 21 bases lay in between.

This clonotype was seen at least ten times. The V and J genes are TRBV3-1 and TRBJ2-1; TRBD2 matches 12 bases. The CDR3 is made up of 17 amino acids. Germline V gene lookup returns CDR1 LGHDT and CDR2 YNNKEL (reference sequence). J was trimmed by 6 bases and V by 4 bases; bases with no gene match: 10. CDR3 sequence reads: CASSPRTSGVQRNEQFF. CDR3 DNA sequence: TGTGCCAGCAGCCCCCGGACTAGCGGGGTACAACGCAATGAGCAGTTCTTC.

In its sample, this clonotype was seen many times. V and J are TRBV6-2 or TRBV6-3 and TRBJ2-3; D remains unclear. Germline CDR1 and CDR2: MNHEY and SVGEGT. The V and J ends lost 5 bases and 10 bases respectively, with 13 bases between them. There are 12 residues in the CDR3. The CDR3 protein is CASSSTWSPQYF. CDR3 DNA: TGTGCCAGCAGTAGCACGTGGTCCCCGCAGTATTTT.

This clonotype was seen at least ten times. The chain employs TRBV20-1 and TRBJ1-2; D is uncertain. The CDR3 length is 12 residues. Deletions cut 0 bases from V and 4 bases from J, with 6 bases between. CDR1 is DFQATT, CDR2 SNEGSKA, per germline (reference sequence). This chain's CDR3 is CSARDRSYGYTF. CDR3 DNA: TGCAGTGCTAGAGACAGATCCTATGGCTACACCTTC.

This clonotype has ten or more counts. The rearrangement joins TRBV9 to TRBJ2-3; 10 bases agree with TRBD2. The CDR3 extends over 16 amino acids. Trimming took 4 bases from V and 1 from J; bases not matched to a gene: 6. Germline lookup yields CDR1 SGDLS and CDR2 YYNGEE. CDR3 in amino acids: CASSPLLAGGTDTQYF. The CDR3 region has the DNA TGTGCCAGCAGCCCCCTCCTAGCGGGGGGCACAGATACGCAGTATTTT.

This clonotype was seen many times. The gene calls are TRBV5-1 and TRBJ1-2; possible D gene TRBD1, 6 bases. The CDR3 is 16 residues long. V gave up 3 bases and J gave up 0 bases, with 15 bases separating them. Germline V gives CDR1 SGHRS, CDR2 YFSETQ. In DNA, the CDR3 is TGCGCCAGCAGCTCCGGACGGGGGGCGACTAACTATGGCTACACCTTC. Its translation: CASSSGRGATNYGYTF.

This clonotype was counted at least ten times. The chain uses TRBV29-1 and TRBJ2-7; D perhaps matches TRBD1 (6 bases). Germline V CDR1 and CDR2: SQVTM, ANQGSEA. This CDR3 spans 12 amino acids. With 4 bases removed from V and 5 bases from J, the gap between germline ends came to 12 bases. The DNA of the CDR3 is TGCAGCGTTGTTGACAGGATCAACGAGCAGTACTTC. The encoded protein is CSVVDRINEQYF.

This clonotype was seen many times. This rearrangement joins TRBV14 to TRBJ1-5; TRBD1 is a possible D gene (6 bases). Trimming shortened V by 4 bases and J by 3 bases, and 22 bases separated the two germline ends. The germline gives CDR1 SGHDN, CDR2 FVKESK. The CDR3 is 18 residues long. CDR3 DNA: TGTGCCAGCAGCCTGCCACAATTCCAGGACAGTCTCAATCAGCCCCAGCATTTT. Encoded protein: CASSLPQFQDSLNQPQHF.

Many counts were recorded for this clonotype. V is TRBV4-3 and J is TRBJ2-1, with a tentative D call TRBD1 (5 bases). The CDR3 is 20 amino acids. CDR1 is LGHNA, CDR2 YSLEER, per germline. The V and J ends lost 2 bases and 1 base respectively, with 24 bases between them. CDR3 in amino acids: CASSQTTQTGRVGSYNEQFF. The CDR3 DNA is TGCGCCAGCAGCCAAACTACTCAAACCGGCAGGGTGGGGTCCTACAATGAGCAGTTCTTC.